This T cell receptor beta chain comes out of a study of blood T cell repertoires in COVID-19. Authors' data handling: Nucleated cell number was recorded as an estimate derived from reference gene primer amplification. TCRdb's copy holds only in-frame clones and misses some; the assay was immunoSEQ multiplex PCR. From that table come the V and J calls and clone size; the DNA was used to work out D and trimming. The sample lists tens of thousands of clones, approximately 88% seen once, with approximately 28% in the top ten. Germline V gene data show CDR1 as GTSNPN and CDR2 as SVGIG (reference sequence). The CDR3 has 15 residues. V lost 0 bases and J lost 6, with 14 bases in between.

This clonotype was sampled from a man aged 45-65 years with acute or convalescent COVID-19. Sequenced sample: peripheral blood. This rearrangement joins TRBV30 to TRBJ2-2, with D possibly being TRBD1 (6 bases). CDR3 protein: CAWSVLDRFSGELFF. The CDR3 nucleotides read TGTGCCTGGAGTGTACTGGACAGATTTTCCGGGGAGCTGTTTTTT.